What follows are 11 T cell receptor beta chains derived from one specimen sequenced in a study of shared T cell receptors in the human thymus. TCRdb's table, derived via immunoSEQ multiplex PCR, lists solely in-frame clones and lacks some. Of 650,000 to 950,000 clones listed, 80% to 90% are singletons. The same sample was also used in a study of human thymus T cells.

The sample comprised thymocytes. Receptors were obtained from a girl under three years old with a congenital heart defect.

V and J are TRBV9 and TRBJ2-1, with 8 bases lining up with TRBD2. Trimming cost V 4 bases and J 3 bases; bases outside gene matches: 12. Germline V CDR1 and CDR2: SGDLS, YYNGEE. There are 17 residues in the CDR3. CDR3 sequence: CASSKSSGGGGYNEQFF. The DNA for the CDR3 is TGTGCCAGCAGCAAAAGTTCCGGGGGGGGCGGCTACAATGAGCAGTTCTTC.

The chain couples TRBV18 to TRBJ2-5; 10 positions agree with TRBD2. The ends lost 4 bases at V and 5 bases at J; junction bases unmatched: 4. Germline lookup yields CDR1 KGHSH and CDR2 LQKENI. The CDR3 covers 14 residues. The CDR3 is CASSQAGGLETQYF. The CDR3 nucleotides are TGTGCCAGCTCACAAGCGGGGGGGCTGGAGACCCAGTACTTC.

CDR3 nucleotide sequence: TGTGCCAGTAGCTCACAGGGCCGCCAAAGGAAACTGTTTTTT. Residues: CASSSQGRQRKLFF. The rearrangement joins TRBV19 to TRBJ1-4; maybe TRBD1 (6 bases). V was trimmed by 6 bases and J by 11 bases, leaving 19 bases between them. Germline V CDR1 and CDR2: LNHDA, SQIVND (reference sequence). The CDR3 covers 14 residues. Based on the CDR3 plus reference TRBV19 and TRBJ1-4, the full variable domain is DGGITQSPKYLFRKEGQNVTLSCEQNLNHDAMYWYRQDPGQGLRLIYYSQIVNDFQKGDIAEGYSVSREKKESFPLTVTSAQKNPTAFYLCASSSQGRQRKLFFGSGTQLSVL.

The genes are TRBV28 and TRBJ2-5, with TRBD2 as a possible D gene (5 bases). The CDR3 extends over 16 amino acids. Trimming left V 2 bases short and J 5 bases short, with 18 bases between. Per the germline V gene, CDR1 is MDHEN and CDR2 is SYDVKM. CDR3 residues: CASSLNLRGTRETQYF. CDR3 nucleotide sequence: TGTGCCAGCAGTTTAAACCTCCGGGGTACGAGGGAGACCCAGTACTTC.

The chain joins TRBV5-1 to TRBJ1-2; a weak D match, TRBD1 (5 bases). Germline V gene data show CDR1 as SGHRS and CDR2 as YFSETQ. The CDR3 spans 16 residues. The ends were cut back, 4 bases at V and 0 bases at J, with 16 bases in the middle. The CDR3: CASSLFGHATNYGYTF. The CDR3 region has the DNA TGCGCCAGCAGCCTCTTCGGACACGCAACTAACTATGGCTACACCTTC. The whole variable domain, remainder taken from reference TRBV5-1 and TRBJ1-2, is KAGVTQTPRYLIKTRGQQVTLSCSPISGHRSVSWYQQTPGQGLQFLFEYFSETQRNKGNFPGRFSGRQFSNSRSEMNVSTLELGDSALYLCASSLFGHATNYGYTFGSGTRLTVV.

The sample holds one count of this clone. For the CDR3, the DNA is TGCGCCAGCAGCCAAGAGCAGGGCAATAATGAAAAACTGTTTTTT. Its translation is CASSQEQGNNEKLFF. This chain connects TRBV4-1 to TRBJ1-4; a possible D gene is TRBD1 (5 bases). The CDR3 is 15 residues long. V was clipped by 0 bases and J by 4 bases, with 9 bases between them. The germline gives CDR1 MGHRA, CDR2 YSYEKL.

This clone was seen once. This chain links TRBV14 with TRBJ2-5; TRBD2 agrees at 9 bases. Per the germline V gene, CDR1 is SGHDN and CDR2 is FVKESK. The CDR3 length is 15 residues. V shed 0 bases and J 5 bases; nucleotides not matched to a gene: 4. The CDR3 is CASSQDVAGGETQYF. CDR3 DNA: TGTGCCAGCAGCCAAGATGTGGCGGGGGGGGAGACCCAGTACTTC.

The CDR3 sequence is CASSQVGHDIYEQYF. The CDR3 DNA reads TGTGCCAGCAGCCAAGTGGGACATGACATCTACGAGCAGTACTTC. V and J are TRBV4-2 and TRBJ2-7; D possibly corresponds to TRBD1 (6 bases). V lost 1 base and J lost 3, with 13 bases in between. The germline gives CDR1 LGHNA, CDR2 YNFKEQ. The CDR3 is 15 residues long.

The chain employs TRBV6-4 and TRBJ1-1; D is possibly TRBD1 (6 bases). The CDR3 totals 13 residues. Germline values: CDR1 MRHNA, CDR2 SNTAGT. V lost 6 bases and J lost 1, with 9 bases in between. CDR3 coding DNA: TGTGCCAGCAGACAGACAGGGAACACTGAAGCTTTCTTT. Translation: CASRQTGNTEAFF.

The chain recombines TRBV5-1 with TRBJ1-1; 8 bases are a match to TRBD1. Germline V gene data show CDR1 as SGHRS and CDR2 as YFSETQ. V dropped 7 bases and J dropped 7; count of bases not matched to a gene: 15. The CDR3 consists of 15 residues. In DNA, the CDR3 is TGCGCCAGCCTAGGGGACACAGGGGGTGAGGGTGAAGCTTTCTTT. This encodes CASLGDTGGEGEAFF.

This chain uses TRBV10-3 with TRBJ2-3, with 9 positions matching TRBD1. This CDR3 contains 15 residues. Germline CDR1 is ENHRY and CDR2 is SYGVKD. V dropped 3 bases and J dropped 3; count of bases not matched to a gene: 4. CDR3 loop: CAISDEGQGTDTQYF. The CDR3 nucleotides read TGTGCCATCAGTGATGAAGGACAGGGGACAGATACGCAGTATTTT.